This TCR beta chain was obtained from a study of PD-1 blockade in mismatch repair-deficient tumors. On the study more broadly: Patients had around 12 mismatch repair-deficient cancer types, all previously treated and progressing.

Mismatch repair deficiency was confirmed in all patients, by PCR or immunohistochemistry. The germline CDR1 and CDR2 sequences are SGHRS and YFSETQ. This CDR3 contains 15 residues. V lost 4 bases to trimming and J lost 4 bases, with 14 bases between them. TCRdb's copy holds only in-frame clones and misses some; the assay was immunoSEQ multiplex PCR. The table has approximately 37,000 clones, roughly 84% seen once. The chain employs TRBV5-1 and TRBJ1-4; D unresolved. The sequencing used peripheral blood, collected about 80 weeks after starting pembrolizumab. The source of this sequence is an adult with mismatch repair-deficient cancer. The CDR3, as DNA: TGCGCCAGCAGCCCTTTTCAAACAGTTAATGAAAAACTGTTTTTT. This gives the protein CASSPFQTVNEKLFF.